Listed below are T cell receptor beta chains from one sample, sequenced in a study of post-analysis software for immune sequencing data. TCRdb re-called the PCR reads with MiXCR, one entry per CDR3 protein. The profile shows roughly 700,000 distinct CDR3 sequences, 30% of them singletons. Sequencing used blood. Receptors originate from a girl aged 10-17 years with multiple sclerosis. CDR3s include the opening cysteine and the closing phenylalanine or tryptophan. The D gene is left open where the match is weak. Rows may omit the clone size; those that give it use once, few, many or a size class.

v_call: TRBV7-2
clone_size: few
d_call: NA
j_call: TRBJ2-5
cdr3_nt: TGTGCCAGCAGCCTCGCCGGGCTAGGGGAAGAGACCCAGTACTTC
cdr3_aa: CASSLAGLGEETQYF

v_call: TRBV20-1
clone_size: once
d_call: NA
j_call: TRBJ2-5
cdr3_nt: TGCAGTGCTAGAAGAGACGGGGGAGAGACCCAGTACTTC
cdr3_aa: CSARRDGGETQYF

v_call: TRBV20-1
clone_size: NA
d_call: TRBD2
j_call: TRBJ2-5
cdr3_nt: TGCAGTGCTAGGACCCAGCGGGGGGGCAGCAATGAGCAGTACTTC
cdr3_aa: CSARTQRGGSNEQYF

v_call: TRBV6-6
clone_size: few
d_call: NA
j_call: TRBJ2-7
cdr3_nt: TGTGCCAGCAGTTACGGCGTAGGCGAGCAGTACTTC
cdr3_aa: CASSYGVGEQYF

v_call: TRBV20-1
clone_size: NA
d_call: NA
j_call: TRBJ1-5
cdr3_nt: TGCAGTGCGCACGCACAGGGCTTGCAGCCCCAGCATTTT
cdr3_aa: CSAHAQGLQPQHF

v_call: TRBV5-6
clone_size: NA
d_call: NA
j_call: TRBJ2-7
cdr3_nt: TGTGCCAGCAGCTTGCAAGGGGTTCTCTACGAGCAGTACTTC
cdr3_aa: CASSLQGVLYEQYF

v_call: TRBV12-3/TRBV12-4
clone_size: once
d_call: NA
j_call: TRBJ2-3
cdr3_nt: TGTGCCAGCAGTGAGAGACCCTGGCCTGGGGATACGCAGTATTTT
cdr3_aa: CASSERPWPGDTQYF

v_call: TRBV2
clone_size: once
d_call: NA
j_call: TRBJ1-4
cdr3_nt: TGTGCCAGCATTGGGGGGCTACGGGAAAAACTGTTTTTT
cdr3_aa: CASIGGLREKLFF

v_call: TRBV6-2/TRBV6-3
clone_size: few
d_call: NA
j_call: TRBJ2-3
cdr3_nt: TGTGCCACCCATTGCCGGGGGTGCGGTACAGATACGCAGTATTTT
cdr3_aa: CATHCRGCGTDTQYF

v_call: TRBV20-1
clone_size: few
d_call: NA
j_call: TRBJ2-5
cdr3_nt: TGCAGTGCGGCTAAGGGTGGAGGGTTCCAAGAGACCCAGTACTTC
cdr3_aa: CSAAKGGGFQETQYF

v_call: TRBV7-2
clone_size: few
d_call: TRBD2
j_call: TRBJ2-5
cdr3_nt: TGTGCCAGCAGCTTGTGGGGACTAGCGGGGGGGCAAGAGACCCAGTACTTC
cdr3_aa: CASSLWGLAGGQETQYF

v_call: TRBV2
clone_size: few
d_call: NA
j_call: TRBJ1-5
cdr3_nt: TGTGCCAGCAGTGAAAGGGTAGCAGGGGCTCAGCCCCAGCATTTT
cdr3_aa: CASSERVAGAQPQHF

v_call: TRBV20-1
clone_size: NA
d_call: TRBD2
j_call: TRBJ2-1
cdr3_nt: TGCAGTGCTAGAGATCGGTTGGGACTAGCGGGGTGGAATGAGCAGTTCTTC
cdr3_aa: CSARDRLGLAGWNEQFF

v_call: TRBV12-3/TRBV12-4
clone_size: once
d_call: NA
j_call: TRBJ2-2
cdr3_nt: TGTGCCAGCAGACAGCAGGAGAACACCGGGGAGCTGTTTTTT
cdr3_aa: CASRQQENTGELFF

v_call: TRBV6-5
clone_size: few
d_call: NA
j_call: TRBJ2-5
cdr3_nt: TGTGCCAGCAGTCGGGCCTCTCGGGAGACCCAGTACTTC
cdr3_aa: CASSRASRETQYF

v_call: TRBV7-2
clone_size: NA
d_call: NA
j_call: TRBJ1-1
cdr3_nt: TGTGCCAGCAGCTTAGTCGGGGGGGCGGACACTGAGGCTTTCTTT
cdr3_aa: CASSLVGGADTEAFF

v_call: TRBV20-1
clone_size: many
d_call: NA
j_call: TRBJ2-3
cdr3_nt: TGCAGTGCTAGAGTTGTAGGGAGCACAGATACGCAGTATTTT
cdr3_aa: CSARVVGSTDTQYF

v_call: TRBV7-2
clone_size: NA
d_call: NA
j_call: TRBJ1-2
cdr3_nt: TGTGCCAGCAGCTTAGCAAACGGGGCGGTGACGGGAGGCTACACCTTC
cdr3_aa: CASSLANGAVTGGYTF

v_call: TRBV20-1
clone_size: NA
d_call: NA
j_call: TRBJ1-2
cdr3_nt: TGCAGTGCTAGCGACGACAGGAGGAAGGATGGCTACACCTTC
cdr3_aa: CSASDDRRKDGYTF

v_call: TRBV18
clone_size: NA
d_call: NA
j_call: TRBJ2-4
cdr3_nt: TGTGCCAGCTCACCAGACTGGGACGGCCGCAAAAACATTCAGTACTTC
cdr3_aa: CASSPDWDGRKNIQYF

v_call: TRBV7-9
clone_size: few
d_call: TRBD1
j_call: TRBJ1-2
cdr3_nt: TGTGCCAGCAGCGTACCCGAGGAGGGGGCAGGAGGCTACACCTTC
cdr3_aa: CASSVPEEGAGGYTF

v_call: TRBV7-2
clone_size: few
d_call: TRBD2
j_call: TRBJ2-1
cdr3_nt: TGTGCCAGCAGCTATAAGATAGGGCTAGCGGGGAACAATGAGCAGTTCTTC
cdr3_aa: CASSYKIGLAGNNEQFF

v_call: TRBV20-1
clone_size: many
d_call: NA
j_call: TRBJ2-5
cdr3_nt: TGCAGTGCTCCCCCCCTGGGACATCGACAAGAGACCCAGTACTTC
cdr3_aa: CSAPPLGHRQETQYF

v_call: TRBV5-8
clone_size: few
d_call: NA
j_call: TRBJ2-2
cdr3_nt: TGTGCCGGCGGAGACACCGGGGAGCTGTTTTTT
cdr3_aa: CAGGDTGELFF

v_call: TRBV5-5
clone_size: NA
d_call: NA
j_call: TRBJ2-7
cdr3_nt: TGTGCCAGCAGCCCCGGACGGGATCAAACATCCTACGAGCAGTACTTC
cdr3_aa: CASSPGRDQTSYEQYF

v_call: TRBV7-2
clone_size: few
d_call: TRBD1
j_call: TRBJ1-1
cdr3_nt: TGTGCCAGCAGCCAGCGGACAGGGGCCGGCGGAGGTTCTGAAGCTTTCTTT
cdr3_aa: CASSQRTGAGGGSEAFF

v_call: TRBV5-1
clone_size: many
d_call: NA
j_call: TRBJ2-1
cdr3_nt: TGCGCCAGCAGCTTGCAGGGGAGCTCCTACAATGAGCAGTTCTTC
cdr3_aa: CASSLQGSSYNEQFF

v_call: TRBV25-1
clone_size: NA
d_call: NA
j_call: TRBJ2-1
cdr3_nt: TGTGCCAGCAGTGGGGGGGTCTATGAGCAGTTCTTC
cdr3_aa: CASSGGVYEQFF